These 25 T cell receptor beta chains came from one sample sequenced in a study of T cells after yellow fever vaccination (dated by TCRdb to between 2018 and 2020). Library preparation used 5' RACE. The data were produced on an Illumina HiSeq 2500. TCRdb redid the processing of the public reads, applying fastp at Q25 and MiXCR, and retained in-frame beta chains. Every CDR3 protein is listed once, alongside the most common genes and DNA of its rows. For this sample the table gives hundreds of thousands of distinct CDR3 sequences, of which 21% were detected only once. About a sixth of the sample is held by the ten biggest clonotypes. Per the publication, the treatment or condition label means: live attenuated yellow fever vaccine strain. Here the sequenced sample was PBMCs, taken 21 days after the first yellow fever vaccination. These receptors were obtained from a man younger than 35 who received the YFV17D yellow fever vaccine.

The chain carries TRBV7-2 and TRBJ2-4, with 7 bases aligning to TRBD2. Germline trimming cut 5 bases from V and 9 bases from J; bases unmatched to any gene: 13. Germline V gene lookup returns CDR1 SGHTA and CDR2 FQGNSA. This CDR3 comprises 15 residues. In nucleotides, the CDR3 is TGTGCCAGCAGCCTTCGGACTAGACCGGTAGGCATTCAGTACTTC. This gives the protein CASSLRTRPVGIQYF.

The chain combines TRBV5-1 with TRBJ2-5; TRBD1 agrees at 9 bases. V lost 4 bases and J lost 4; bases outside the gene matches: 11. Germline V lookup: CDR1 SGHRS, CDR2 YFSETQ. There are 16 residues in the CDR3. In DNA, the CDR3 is TGCGCCAGCAGCCCGCCGACCGGGACAGGGACAGAGACCCAGTACTTC. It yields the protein CASSPPTGTGTETQYF.

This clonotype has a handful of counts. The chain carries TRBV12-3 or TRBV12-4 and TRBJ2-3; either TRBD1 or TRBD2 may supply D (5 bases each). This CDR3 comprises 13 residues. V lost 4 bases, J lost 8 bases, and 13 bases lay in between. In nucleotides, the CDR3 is TGTGCCAGCAGTTGGTTCAGGGACCTTACGCAGTATTTT. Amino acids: CASSWFRDLTQYF.

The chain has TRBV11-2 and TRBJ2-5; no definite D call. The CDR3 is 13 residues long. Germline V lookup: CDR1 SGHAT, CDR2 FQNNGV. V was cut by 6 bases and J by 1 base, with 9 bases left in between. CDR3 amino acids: CASSPNIQETQYF. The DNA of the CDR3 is TGTGCCAGCAGTCCAAATATCCAAGAGACCCAGTACTTC.

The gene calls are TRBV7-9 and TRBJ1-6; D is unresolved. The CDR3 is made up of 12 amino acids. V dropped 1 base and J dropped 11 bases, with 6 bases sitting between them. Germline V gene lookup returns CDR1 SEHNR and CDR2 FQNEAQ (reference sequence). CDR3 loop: CASSLEAAPLHF. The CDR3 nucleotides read TGTGCCAGCAGCTTAGAGGCTGCACCCCTCCACTTT. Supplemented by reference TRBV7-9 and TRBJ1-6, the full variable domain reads DTGVSQNPRHKITKRGQNVTFRCDPISEHNRLYWYRQTLGQGPEFLTYFQNEAQLEKSRLLSDRFSAERPKGSFSTLEIQRTEQGDSAMYLCASSLEAAPLHFGNGTRLTVT.

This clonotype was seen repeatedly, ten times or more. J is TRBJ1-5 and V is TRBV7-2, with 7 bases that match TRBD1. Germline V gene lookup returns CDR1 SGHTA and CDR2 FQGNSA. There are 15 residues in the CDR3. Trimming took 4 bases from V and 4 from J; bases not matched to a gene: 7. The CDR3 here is CASSYGQARNQPQHF. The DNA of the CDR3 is TGTGCCAGCAGCTACGGACAGGCCCGAAATCAGCCCCAGCATTTT.

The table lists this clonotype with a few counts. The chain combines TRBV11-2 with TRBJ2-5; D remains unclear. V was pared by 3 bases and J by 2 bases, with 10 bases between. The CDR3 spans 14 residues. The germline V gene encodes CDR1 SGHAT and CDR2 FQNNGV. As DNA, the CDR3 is TGTGCCAGCAGCTTCGGACCATCTCAAGAGACCCAGTACTTC. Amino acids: CASSFGPSQETQYF.

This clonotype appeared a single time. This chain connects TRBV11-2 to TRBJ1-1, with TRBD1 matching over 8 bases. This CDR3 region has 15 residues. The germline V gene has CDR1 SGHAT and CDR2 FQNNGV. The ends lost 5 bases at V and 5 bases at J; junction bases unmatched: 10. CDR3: CASSARDRRRTEAFF. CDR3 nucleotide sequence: TGTGCCAGCAGCGCCCGGGACAGGCGGAGGACTGAAGCTTTCTTT.

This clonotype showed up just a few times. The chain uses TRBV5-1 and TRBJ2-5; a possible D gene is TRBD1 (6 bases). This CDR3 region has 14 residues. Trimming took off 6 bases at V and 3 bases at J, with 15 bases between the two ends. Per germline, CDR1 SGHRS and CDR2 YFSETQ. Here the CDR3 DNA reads TGCGCCAGCACCTTTCTGGGGGCTGAAGAGACCCAGTACTTC. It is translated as CASTFLGAEETQYF.

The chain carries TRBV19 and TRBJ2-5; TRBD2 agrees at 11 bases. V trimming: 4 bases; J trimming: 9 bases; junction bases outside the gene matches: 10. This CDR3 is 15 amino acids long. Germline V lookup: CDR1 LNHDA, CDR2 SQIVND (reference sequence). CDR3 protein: CASSKTSGAPVAQYF. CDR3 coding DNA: TGTGCCAGTAGTAAGACTAGCGGGGCCCCAGTGGCCCAGTACTTC.

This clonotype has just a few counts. The CDR3 nucleotides read TGCGCCAGCAGAAAAGGGGGGGGAGAAGGGGATCAGCCCCAGCATTTT. Translation gives CASRKGGGEGDQPQHF. The rearrangement uses TRBV4-1 and TRBJ1-5, with D perhaps matching TRBD1 (6 bases). The germline CDR1 and CDR2 sequences are MGHRA and YSYEKL. The length of the CDR3 is 16 residues. The ends were cut back, 6 bases at V and 5 bases at J, with 20 bases in the middle.

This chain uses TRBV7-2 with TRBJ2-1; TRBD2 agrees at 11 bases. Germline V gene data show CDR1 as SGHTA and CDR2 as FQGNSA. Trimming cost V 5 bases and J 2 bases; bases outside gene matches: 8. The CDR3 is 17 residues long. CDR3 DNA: TGTGCCAGCAGCCATCCGACTAGCGGGGAAACCTACAATGAGCAGTTCTTC. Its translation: CASSHPTSGETYNEQFF.

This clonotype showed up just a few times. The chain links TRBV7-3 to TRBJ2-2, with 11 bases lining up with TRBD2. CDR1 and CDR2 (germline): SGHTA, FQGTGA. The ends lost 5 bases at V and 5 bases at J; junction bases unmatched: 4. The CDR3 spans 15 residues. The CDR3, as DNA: TGTGCCAGCAGCCCTGCTAGCGGGGGGACCGGGGAGCTGTTTTTT. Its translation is CASSPASGGTGELFF.

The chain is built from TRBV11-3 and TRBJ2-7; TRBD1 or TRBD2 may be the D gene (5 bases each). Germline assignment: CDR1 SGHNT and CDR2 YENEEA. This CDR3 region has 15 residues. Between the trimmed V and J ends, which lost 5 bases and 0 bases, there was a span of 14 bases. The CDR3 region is CASSPGTASSYEQYF. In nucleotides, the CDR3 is TGTGCCAGCAGCCCCGGGACGGCAAGCTCCTACGAGCAGTACTTC.

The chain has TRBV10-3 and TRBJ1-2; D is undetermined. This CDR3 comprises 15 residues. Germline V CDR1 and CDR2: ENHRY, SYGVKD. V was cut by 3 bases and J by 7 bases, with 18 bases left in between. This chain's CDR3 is CAISDPSRGEGGYTF. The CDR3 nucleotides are TGTGCCATCAGTGACCCGAGCAGAGGTGAGGGTGGCTACACCTTC.

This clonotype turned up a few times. The CDR3 reads CSAQQGYGEQYF. The CDR3 DNA reads as TGCAGTGCCCAACAGGGGTACGGCGAGCAGTACTTC. This chain uses TRBV20-1 with TRBJ2-7; TRBD1 matches 7 bases. The CDR3 contains 12 residues. In germline, CDR1 is DFQATT, CDR2 SNEGSKA (reference sequence). Trimming at V came to 6 bases and at J to 6 bases, leaving 8 bases not matched to a gene.

For the CDR3, the DNA is TGTGCCAGCAGTCCGGAGACAGGGGGGTTAGAGACCCAGTACTTC. Protein sequence: CASSPETGGLETQYF. The genes are TRBV12-3 or TRBV12-4 and TRBJ2-5; 9 bases line up with TRBD1. This CDR3 has 15 amino acids. V gave up 5 bases and J gave up 4 bases; unmatched junction bases: 8.

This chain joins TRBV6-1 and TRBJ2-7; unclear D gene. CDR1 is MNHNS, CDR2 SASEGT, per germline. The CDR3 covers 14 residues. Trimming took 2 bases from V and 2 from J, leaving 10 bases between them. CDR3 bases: TGTGCCAGCAGTGAATACCAGAGTCCCTACGAGCAGTACTTC. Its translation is CASSEYQSPYEQYF.

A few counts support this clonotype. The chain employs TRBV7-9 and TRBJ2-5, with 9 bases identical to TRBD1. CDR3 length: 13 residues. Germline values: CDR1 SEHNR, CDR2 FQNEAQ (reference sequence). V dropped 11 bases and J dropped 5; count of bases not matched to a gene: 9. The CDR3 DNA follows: TGTGCCGGGGGGACAGGGCTGGAGGAGACCCAGTACTTC. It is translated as CAGGTGLEETQYF.

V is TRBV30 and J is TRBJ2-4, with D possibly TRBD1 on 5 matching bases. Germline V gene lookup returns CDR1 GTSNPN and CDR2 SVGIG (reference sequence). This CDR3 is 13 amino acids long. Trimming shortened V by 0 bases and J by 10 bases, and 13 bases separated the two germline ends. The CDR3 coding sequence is TGTGCCTGGAGTGTAGACAGCAGACAAATTCAGTACTTC. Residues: CAWSVDSRQIQYF.

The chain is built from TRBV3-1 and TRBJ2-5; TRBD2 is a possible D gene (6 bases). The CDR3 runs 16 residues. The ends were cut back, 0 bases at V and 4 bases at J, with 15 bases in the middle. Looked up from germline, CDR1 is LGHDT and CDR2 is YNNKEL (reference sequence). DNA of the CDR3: TGTGCCAGCAGCCAAGAAACCCAGACTAGACGAGAGACCCAGTACTTC. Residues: CASSQETQTRRETQYF.

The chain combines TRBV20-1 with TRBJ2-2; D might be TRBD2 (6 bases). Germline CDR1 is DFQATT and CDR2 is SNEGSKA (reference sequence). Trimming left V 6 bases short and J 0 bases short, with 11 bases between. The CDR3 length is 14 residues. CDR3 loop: CSARDSANTGELFF. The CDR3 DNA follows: TGCAGTGCGAGGGACTCCGCGAACACCGGGGAGCTGTTTTTT.

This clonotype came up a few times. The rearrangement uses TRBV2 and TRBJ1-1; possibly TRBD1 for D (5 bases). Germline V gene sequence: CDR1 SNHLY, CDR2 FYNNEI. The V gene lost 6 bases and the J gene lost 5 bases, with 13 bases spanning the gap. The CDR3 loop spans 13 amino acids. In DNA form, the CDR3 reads TGTGCCAGCAGATCACTTAGGGGAACTGAAGCTTTCTTT. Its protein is CASRSLRGTEAFF.

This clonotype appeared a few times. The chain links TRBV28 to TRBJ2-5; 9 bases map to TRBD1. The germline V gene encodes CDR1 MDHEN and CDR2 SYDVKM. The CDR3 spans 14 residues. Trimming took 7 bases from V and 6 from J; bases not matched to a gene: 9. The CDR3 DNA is TGTGCCAGCAAAGAACTGGGACAGGGAAAGACCCAGTACTTC. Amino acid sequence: CASKELGQGKTQYF.

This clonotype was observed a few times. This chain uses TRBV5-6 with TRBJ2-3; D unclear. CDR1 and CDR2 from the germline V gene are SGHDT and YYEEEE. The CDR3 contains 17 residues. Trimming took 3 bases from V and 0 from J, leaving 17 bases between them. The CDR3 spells CASSYGNSFESTDTQYF. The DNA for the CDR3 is TGTGCCAGCAGCTATGGAAACTCGTTTGAGAGCACAGATACGCAGTATTTT.